This is a list of T cell receptor beta chains from one sample in a study of blood T cell repertoires in COVID-19. TCRdb keeps only in-frame clones here, not all; method: immunoSEQ multiplex PCR. The sample holds tens of thousands of clones; roughly 82% are singletons and the top ten take roughly 13%. Material for sequencing was peripheral blood. These receptors came from a woman of 80 years or more with acute or convalescent COVID-19. Each CDR3 is given with its conserved first and last residue. A D gene is named only where the DNA matches it firmly. Clone size is stated in some rows and not others, as once, few, many or a class when expanded.

cdr3_nt cdr3_aa v_call d_call j_call cdr3_length clone_size
TGCAGCGCGAAAGAACCGGGACAGGGGACCGGGGAGCTGTTTTTT CSAKEPGQGTGELFF TRBV29-1 TRBD1 TRBJ2-2 15 few
TGTGCCAGCAGTTACTCGCGGCACAATAATGGCTACACCTTC CASSYSRHNNGYTF TRBV6-6 - TRBJ1-2 14 -
TGCAGTGCTAGACAGAGGGAGACCCAGTACTTC CSARQRETQYF TRBV20-1 - TRBJ2-5 11 -
TGTGCCAGCAGTCGCGGCCAAACCTACAATGAGCAGTTCTTC CASSRGQTYNEQFF TRBV6-2/TRBV6-3 - TRBJ2-1 14 -
TGTGCCAGCAGTGAAGCAGGGGGCACGTATGGCTACACCTTC CASSEAGGTYGYTF TRBV6-1 TRBD1 TRBJ1-2 14 -
TGTGCCTGGAGTCGTTTGTCAGGGGCCTCTGAAGCTTTCTTT CAWSRLSGASEAFF TRBV30 - TRBJ1-1 14 -
TGTGCCAGCAGCCAAGAGGCCGCCGGGACAGGGGGCTACTATGGCTACACCTTC CASSQEAAGTGGYYGYTF TRBV3-1/TRBV3-2 TRBD1 TRBJ1-2 18 -
TGCGCCAGCAGCCAAGAGGGACTAGCGGTCCAAGAGACCCAGTACTTC CASSQEGLAVQETQYF TRBV4-1 TRBD2 TRBJ2-5 16 -
TGCGCCAGCACTTCTTTGACAGCCGGGGAAAAACTGTTTTTT CASTSLTAGEKLFF TRBV10-1 - TRBJ1-4 14 -
TGTGCCAGCAGCTCGTCAGGGACAATGCATTTT CASSSSGTMHF TRBV12-3/TRBV12-4 - TRBJ1-5 11 -
TGCGCCAGCGAAGGCCTGGGCGCGGGCCCCTACAATGAGCAGTTCTTC CASEGLGAGPYNEQFF TRBV10-2 - TRBJ2-1 16 -
TGTGCCAGCAGCTATACAGGGTACGAGCAGTACTTC CASSYTGYEQYF TRBV5-5 - TRBJ2-7 12 once
TGTGCCACCAGCAGGGGACAGGGTTATAATGAAAAACTGTTTTTT CATSRGQGYNEKLFF TRBV15 TRBD1 TRBJ1-4 15 -